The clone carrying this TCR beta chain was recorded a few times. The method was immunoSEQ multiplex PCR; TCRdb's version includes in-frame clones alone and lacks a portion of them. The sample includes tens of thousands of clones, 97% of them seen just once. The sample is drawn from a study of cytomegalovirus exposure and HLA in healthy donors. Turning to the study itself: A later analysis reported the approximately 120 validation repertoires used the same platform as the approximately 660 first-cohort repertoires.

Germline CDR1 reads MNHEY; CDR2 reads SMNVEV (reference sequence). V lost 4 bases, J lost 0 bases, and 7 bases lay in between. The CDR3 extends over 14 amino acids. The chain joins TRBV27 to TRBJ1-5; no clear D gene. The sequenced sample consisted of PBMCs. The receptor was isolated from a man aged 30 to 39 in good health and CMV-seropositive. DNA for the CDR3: TGTGCCAGCAGTTCTTCTAATAGCAATCAGCCCCAGCATTTT. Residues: CASSSSNSNQPQHF.